These 6 T cell receptor beta chains came from one sample sequenced in a study of T cells in Graves' hyperthyroidism and ophthalmopathy. RNA transcripts served as the template for amplifying TCR beta CDR3 regions. When the TCR CDR3 underwent first-round RT-PCR, the HTBI primer set was used. TCRdb re-called the multiplex PCR reads with MiXCR, one entry per CDR3 protein. The sample consists of fewer than 300,000 distinct CDR3 sequences, less than 30% of them appearing once. Sequencing input: blood. The source is a man between 35 and 55 years old with Graves' hyperthyroidism that later progressed to Graves' ophthalmopathy.

J is TRBJ1-1 and V is TRBV9; perhaps TRBD1 as D (5 bases). Between the trimmed V and J ends, which lost 0 bases and 7 bases, there was a span of 13 bases. Germline V gene lookup returns CDR1 SGDLS and CDR2 YYNGEE. The CDR3 consists of 14 residues. The CDR3 loop is CASSVAGGGGEAFF. CDR3 nucleotide sequence: TGTGCCAGCAGCGTAGCGGGGGGAGGCGGTGAAGCTTTCTTT.

This clonotype was found many times. CDR3 sequence: CASTRDRGSYEQYF. CDR3 nucleotides: TGTGCCAGCACCCGGGACAGGGGGTCCTACGAGCAGTACTTC. The chain recombines TRBV27 with TRBJ2-7, with TRBD1 matching 11 bases. This CDR3 is 14 amino acids long. Germline CDR1 is MNHEY and CDR2 is SMNVEV (reference sequence). V dropped 7 bases and J dropped 1; count of bases not matched to a gene: 3.

The sample holds many counts of this clonotype. This chain connects TRBV4-1 to TRBJ1-5; the match to TRBD1 covers 7 bases. Trimming at V came to 5 bases and at J to 1 base, leaving 8 bases not matched to a gene. The CDR3 runs 16 residues. Germline CDR1 MGHRA, CDR2 YSYEKL. The CDR3 loop is CASSREGTASNQPQHF. For the CDR3, the DNA is TGCGCCAGCAGCAGAGAAGGGACAGCCAGCAATCAGCCCCAGCATTTT.

The table lists this clonotype with many counts. J is TRBJ1-1 and V is TRBV7-3, with D unclear. Per germline, CDR1 SGHTA and CDR2 FQGTGA. The CDR3 sequence is 15 residues long. Trimming took off 5 bases at V and 4 bases at J, with 17 bases between the two ends. CDR3 protein: CASSLGPQGSTEAFF. CDR3 DNA sequence: TGTGCCAGCAGCCTAGGGCCCCAAGGGAGCACTGAAGCTTTCTTT.

This clonotype was observed many times. This chain connects TRBV5-1 to TRBJ1-5; D gene ambiguous. Germline CDR1 SGHRS, CDR2 YFSETQ. Trimming pared 2 bases from V and 2 bases from J, leaving 14 bases between. The length of the CDR3 is 16 residues. The CDR3 protein is CASSFSPGMGNQPQHF. CDR3 coding DNA: TGCGCCAGCAGCTTCAGCCCGGGCATGGGCAATCAGCCCCAGCATTTT. Drawing the rest from reference TRBV5-1 and TRBJ1-5, the complete variable domain is KAGVTQTPRYLIKTRGQQVTLSCSPISGHRSVSWYQQTPGQGLQFLFEYFSETQRNKGNFPGRFSGRQFSNSRSEMNVSTLELGDSALYLCASSFSPGMGNQPQHFGDGTRLSIL.

This clonotype was recorded at least ten times. The gene calls are TRBV2 and TRBJ2-7; 9 bases are a match to TRBD2. J lost 2 bases, V lost 7 bases, and 12 bases had no gene match. From germline, CDR1 is SNHLY and CDR2 FYNNEI. The CDR3 runs to 16 residues. CDR3 DNA: TGTGCCAGCAAATTACTTTCTAGCGGGAAAACCTACGAGCAGTACTTC. It specifies CASKLLSSGKTYEQYF.